These 26 T cell receptor beta chains originate from one sample sequenced in a study of T cell changes during pregnancy in multiple sclerosis. The protocol was immunoSEQ multiplex PCR, while the TCRdb copy is restricted to in-frame clones and leaves out a portion. Of around 34,000 clones listed, around 90% were seen once; the top ten hold approximately 4.1%. Sequencing was performed on CD8+ T cells from peripheral blood mononuclear cells, taken after pregnancy. All receptors come from a female donor with multiple sclerosis, enrolled in a pregnancy study.

This clone has only one observation. This rearrangement joins TRBV6-6 to TRBJ1-2; the D gene is possibly TRBD1 (6 bases). Trimming left V 10 bases short and J 6 bases short, with 21 bases between. Germline V gives CDR1 MNHNY, CDR2 SVGAGI (reference sequence). CDR3 length: 14 residues. The CDR3 DNA reads as TGTGCCACCAACACAGAGAACGGACAGAATGGCTACACCTTC. Translation gives CATNTENGQNGYTF.

In this sample, this clone turned up once. CDR3 in amino acids: CASSTSGDSYNEQFF. The CDR3 bases are TGTGCCAGCAGCACTAGCGGGGACTCCTACAATGAGCAGTTCTTC. V usage is TRBV7-3 and J usage is TRBJ2-1; the match to TRBD2 covers 10 bases. V lost 5 bases to trimming and J lost 0 bases; unmatched junction nucleotides: 1. Germline-derived CDR1 and CDR2 are SGHTA and FQGTGA. The CDR3 consists of 15 residues.

This chain connects TRBV9 to TRBJ1-6, with D unclear. The CDR3 has 15 residues. CDR1 SGDLS and CDR2 YYNGEE come from the germline V gene. V dropped 4 bases and J dropped 0 bases, with 8 bases sitting between them. The CDR3 region has the DNA TGTGCCAGCAGCCCGGAGGTCTCCTATAATTCACCCCTCCACTTT. This sequence encodes CASSPEVSYNSPLHF.

This rearrangement joins TRBV15 to TRBJ1-3, with 9 positions matching TRBD1. The CDR3 has 16 residues. The V segment lost 4 bases and the J segment 6 bases; nucleotides outside the gene matches: 10. Germline CDR1 and CDR2: LNHNV and YYDKDF (reference sequence). The chain's CDR3 is CATSKGRQGVTNTIYF. The DNA of the CDR3 is TGTGCCACCAGCAAAGGGAGACAGGGGGTTACAAACACCATATATTTT.

The rearrangement joins TRBV19 to TRBJ2-1; TRBD2 matches 12 bases. From germline, CDR1 is LNHDA and CDR2 SQIVND (reference sequence). The CDR3 runs 14 residues. V lost 5 bases to trimming and J lost 7 bases; unmatched junction nucleotides: 3. The DNA for the CDR3 is TGTGCCAGTAGTGACGGGACTAGCGGGAATGAGCAGTTCTTC. Its translation: CASSDGTSGNEQFF.

The chain carries TRBV7-8 and TRBJ2-3; 10 nucleotides align to TRBD2. CDR1 and CDR2 (germline): SGHVS, FQNEAQ. Unmatched junction bases numbered 6, after V lost 1 base and J lost 5 bases. The CDR3 contains 16 residues. CDR3 coding DNA: TGTGCCAGCAGCTTAGGGCCAGCGGGGGGGAAAGATACGCAGTATTTT. Its protein product is CASSLGPAGGKDTQYF.

V is TRBV27 and J is TRBJ2-2, with 8 bases that match TRBD1. Germline assignment: CDR1 MNHEY and CDR2 SMNVEV (reference sequence). The trim removed 6 bases at V and 3 bases at J, leaving 9 bases unmatched. The CDR3 consists of 16 residues. CDR3 DNA: TGTGCCAGCAGATTACGACAGGGGCAAGACACCGGGGAGCTGTTTTTT. As protein: CASRLRQGQDTGELFF.

This clone has only a few counts. This chain joins TRBV7-9 and TRBJ2-1; the match to TRBD2 covers 12 bases. With 5 bases clipped from V and 4 bases from J, the junction kept 6 bases outside the gene matches. This CDR3 region has 16 residues. The germline V gene has CDR1 SEHNR and CDR2 FQNEAQ (reference sequence). The CDR3 DNA is TGTGCCAGCAGCCACAGACTAGCGGGGGTTTACAATGAGCAGTTCTTC. It codes for CASSHRLAGVYNEQFF.

The chain has TRBV6-5 and TRBJ2-1; 8 bases are a match to TRBD2. Trimming took 3 bases from V and 7 from J; bases not matched to a gene: 5. The CDR3 is 14 residues long. CDR1 MNHEY and CDR2 SVGAGI come from the germline V gene. Here the CDR3 reads CASSYRGGQNEQFF. DNA for the CDR3: TGTGCCAGCAGTTATCGGGGGGGCCAGAATGAGCAGTTCTTC.

V usage is TRBV30 and J usage is TRBJ2-2; possible D gene TRBD1, 5 bases. The CDR3 contains 17 residues. Germline assignment: CDR1 GTSNPN and CDR2 SVGIG (reference sequence). Trimming pared 0 bases from V and 0 bases from J, leaving 14 bases between. The chain's CDR3 is CAWSVKGWAANTGELFF. In DNA, the CDR3 is TGTGCCTGGAGTGTAAAGGGGTGGGCAGCGAACACCGGGGAGCTGTTTTTT.

The chain couples TRBV9 to TRBJ2-5; TRBD2 aligns across 12 bases. The CDR3 has 16 residues. The J segment lost 1 base and the V segment lost 3 bases, leaving 4 bases of the junction unmatched. Germline V CDR1 and CDR2: SGDLS, YYNGEE. The CDR3: CASSETSGGLQETQYF. CDR3 in DNA: TGTGCCAGCAGCGAGACTAGCGGGGGCCTCCAAGAGACCCAGTACTTC. The variable domain in full, with the rest retrieved from reference TRBV9 and TRBJ2-5, is DSGVTQTPKHLITATGQRVTLRCSPRSGDLSVYWYQQSLDQGLQFLIQYYNGEERAKGNILERFSAQQFPDLHSELNLSSLELGDSALYFCASSETSGGLQETQYFGPGTRLLVL.

This chain uses TRBV7-9 with TRBJ2-2; a possible D gene is TRBD1 (6 bases). The CDR3 runs 14 residues. The V end lost 5 bases, the J end lost 7 bases, and 14 bases lay between the germline ends. CDR1 and CDR2 (germline): SEHNR, FQNEAQ (reference sequence). For the CDR3, the DNA is TGTGCCAGCAGCAACACCCGACAGGTCGGGGAGCTGTTTTTT. Amino acids: CASSNTRQVGELFF.

As DNA, the CDR3 is TGTGCCAGCAGTTACTCGAGCCCGGGCGAGCAGTACTTC. Its translation is CASSYSSPGEQYF. V is TRBV6-5 and J is TRBJ2-7; D not resolved. The CDR3 runs to 13 residues. Trimming cost V 0 bases and J 6 bases, with 9 bases left between them. CDR1 MNHEY and CDR2 SVGAGI come from the germline V gene.

The rearrangement uses TRBV7-9 and TRBJ1-1, with TRBD1 matching over 7 bases. Germline values: CDR1 SEHNR, CDR2 FQNEAQ (reference sequence). The V segment lost 4 bases and the J segment 0 bases; nucleotides outside the gene matches: 5. The CDR3 is made up of 15 amino acids. CDR3 sequence: CASSYLQGLNTEAFF. In nucleotides, the CDR3 is TGTGCCAGCAGCTATTTACAGGGGTTGAACACTGAAGCTTTCTTT. The complete variable domain, with remaining parts taken from reference TRBV7-9 and TRBJ1-1, reads DTGVSQNPRHKITKRGQNVTFRCDPISEHNRLYWYRQTLGQGPEFLTYFQNEAQLEKSRLLSDRFSAERPKGSFSTLEIQRTEQGDSAMYLCASSYLQGLNTEAFFGQGTRLTVV.

The chain joins TRBV4-3 to TRBJ1-2, with 7 positions matching TRBD1. CDR1 and CDR2 from the germline V gene are LGHNA and YSLEER. J gave up 4 bases and V 3 bases, and 5 bases lay outside the gene matches. This CDR3 has 14 amino acids. CDR3 nucleotides: TGCGCCAGCAGCCAGGAGGGGGCGTCCTATGGCTACACCTTC. It specifies CASSQEGASYGYTF.

V gene TRBV21-1 combines with J gene TRBJ2-7; the table's D call, TRBD1, was not checked against the DNA. TRBV21-1 is a listed pseudogene. The CDR3 has 18 amino acids. CDR3 nucleotides: TGTGCCAGCAGCGTGGATGTGAAGGGACAGGGACTGTTCTACGAGCAGTACTTC. Residues: CASSVDVKGQGLFYEQYF.

V gene TRBV4-1 combines with J gene TRBJ2-7, with 7 bases identical to TRBD1. The V gene end was trimmed by 1 base and the J gene end by 2 bases; junction bases not matched to a gene: 8. The germline gives CDR1 MGHRA, CDR2 YSYEKL. The CDR3 consists of 16 residues. The CDR3 region is CASSQGGQADPYEQYF. In nucleotides, the CDR3 is TGCGCCAGCAGCCAAGGTGGACAGGCAGACCCCTACGAGCAGTACTTC.

The genes are TRBV19 and TRBJ1-1; D unclear. Trimming left V 10 bases short and J 0 bases short, with 12 bases between. The germline V gene encodes CDR1 LNHDA and CDR2 SQIVND (reference sequence). The CDR3 sequence is 13 residues long. The CDR3 DNA reads as TGTGCCATCTCGGTCGCTCTGAACACTGAAGCTTTCTTT. Encoded protein: CAISVALNTEAFF.

This chain connects TRBV12-5 to TRBJ2-2; 7 bases line up with TRBD2. The germline V gene has CDR1 LGHNT and CDR2 FRNRAP. CDR3 length: 17 residues. V was pared by 0 bases and J by 4 bases, with 8 bases of the junction left unmatched. CDR3 in DNA: TGTGCTAGTGGTTTGGTAGCCGGACTAGGAGTCACCGGGGAGCTGTTTTTT. Protein product: CASGLVAGLGVTGELFF.

This rearrangement joins TRBV4-3 to TRBJ1-4; D might be TRBD1 (6 bases). There are 16 residues in the CDR3. Trimming removed 1 base at V and 8 bases at J, with 17 bases between. The V gene's germline CDR1 is LGHNA and CDR2 YSLEER. In DNA, the CDR3 is TGCGCCAGCAGCCAAGCCTCGCAGGGGCGGCGGGAAAAACTGTTTTTT. Protein product: CASSQASQGRREKLFF.

V and J are TRBV9 and TRBJ2-3; 8 positions match TRBD2. Germline values: CDR1 SGDLS, CDR2 YYNGEE. V gave up 0 bases and J gave up 2 bases; unmatched junction bases: 5. The CDR3 has 16 amino acids. Here the CDR3 reads CASSVGAGELTDTQYF. The CDR3, as DNA: TGTGCCAGCAGCGTAGGAGCGGGGGAGCTCACAGATACGCAGTATTTT.

This clone was found once. The chain carries TRBV11-2 and TRBJ1-4; TRBD1 matches 7 bases. Trimming cost V 1 base and J 7 bases; bases outside gene matches: 3. Germline assignment: CDR1 SGHAT and CDR2 FQNNGV. The CDR3 is made up of 14 amino acids. The CDR3 protein is CASSLGQGVEKLFF. In nucleotides, the CDR3 is TGTGCCAGCAGCTTAGGACAGGGAGTTGAAAAACTGTTTTTT. Based on the CDR3 plus reference TRBV11-2 and TRBJ1-4, the full variable domain is EAGVAQSPRYKIIEKRQSVAFWCNPISGHATLYWYQQILGQGPKLLIQFQNNGVVDDSQLPKDRFSAERLKGVDSTLKIQPAKLEDSAVYLCASSLGQGVEKLFFGSGTQLSVL.

This clone was recorded only once. Written as DNA, the CDR3 is TGTGCCAGCAGCCAACCTATCGAGCGGGGGGGACTCTCCTACGAGCAGTACTTC. Translated, it gives CASSQPIERGGLSYEQYF. The chain carries TRBV4-2 and TRBJ2-7; 10 bases align to TRBD2. This CDR3 has 18 residues. V lost 2 bases and J lost 0; bases outside the gene matches: 10. Germline V gene sequence: CDR1 LGHNA, CDR2 YNFKEQ.

The rearrangement links TRBV29-1 to TRBJ2-1; 7 bases fit TRBD2. Germline CDR1 reads SQVTM; CDR2 reads ANQGSEA. The V segment lost 5 bases and the J segment 6 bases; nucleotides outside the gene matches: 13. The CDR3 covers 15 residues. CDR3 region: CSVPRLSGLLNEQFF. For the CDR3, the DNA is TGCAGCGTTCCGCGACTTAGCGGGTTACTCAATGAGCAGTTCTTC.

The rearrangement uses TRBV4-3 and TRBJ2-3; D may be TRBD1 (6 bases). This CDR3 region has 14 residues. Germline values: CDR1 LGHNA, CDR2 YSLEER. The V and J ends lost 0 bases and 6 bases respectively, with 10 bases between them. The CDR3 DNA reads TGCGCCAGCAGCCAAGAGGGGGCCAGGGATACGCAGTATTTT. Translated: CASSQEGARDTQYF.

This chain joins TRBV27 and TRBJ2-2; D is possibly TRBD2 (5 bases). Germline CDR1 MNHEY, CDR2 SMNVEV (reference sequence). Trimming removed 11 bases from V and 0 bases from J, with 13 bases in between. The CDR3 consists of 14 residues. The CDR3 nucleotides read TGTGCCGCCGGGGAATCTCCGAACACCGGGGAGCTGTTTTTT. It specifies CAAGESPNTGELFF.